This T cell receptor (beta chain) was sequenced for a study of shared clonotypes between healthy human individuals. Notes on the study in general: The four-donor shared clonotypes exceeded non-shared clonotypes in generation probability, with non-shared ones scoring lower.

As for this clone: Its antigen is undetermined. Within the sample, other DNA sequences also encode this same CDR3.

The CDR3 consists of 14 residues. Germline V CDR1 and CDR2: KGHSH, LQKENI. Trimming cost V 6 bases and J 2 bases; bases outside gene matches: 3. This table comes from immunoSEQ multiplex PCR, and its TCRdb copy is limited to in-frame clones, with some not included. The sample yields more than 2,000,000 clones, roughly 93% seen once. The receptor was isolated from a man aged 18-30 years in good health. Some clones in this sample may be carry-over from other donors' samples. Material: naive CD4+ T cells from PBMCs. The subset: CD45RA+ positively selected. This chain uses TRBV18 with TRBJ2-2; TRBD1 matches at 7 bases. The DNA of the CDR3 is TGTGCCAGCTCTCGGGACAGAAACACCGGGGAGCTGTTTTTT. This codes for CASSRDRNTGELFF.